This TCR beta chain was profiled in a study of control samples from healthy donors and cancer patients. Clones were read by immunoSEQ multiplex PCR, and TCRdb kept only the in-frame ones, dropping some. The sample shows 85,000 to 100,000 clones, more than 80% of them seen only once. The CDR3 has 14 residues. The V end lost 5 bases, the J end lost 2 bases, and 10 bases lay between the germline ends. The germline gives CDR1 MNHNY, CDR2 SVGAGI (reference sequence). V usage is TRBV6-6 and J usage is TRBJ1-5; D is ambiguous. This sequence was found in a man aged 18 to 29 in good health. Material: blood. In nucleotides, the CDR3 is TGTGCCAGCAGTCCAGGACGAGGCAATCAGCCCCAGCATTTT. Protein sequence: CASSPGRGNQPQHF.